Below are 11 T cell receptor beta chains sequenced from a single sample in a study of T cells in localized non-small cell lung cancer. The data were produced by immunoSEQ multiplex PCR, yet TCRdb's version contains in-frame clones alone and is incomplete. Seen here are about 70,000 clones, 86% observed once, and the top ten hold about a fifth. The sample consisted of peripheral blood, taken before any cancer treatment. All receptors come from an older male donor with stage III squamous cell lung carcinoma.

This chain links TRBV27 with TRBJ2-7; TRBD2 might be the D (5 bases). The CDR3 consists of 16 residues. CDR1 MNHEY and CDR2 SMNVEV come from the germline V gene (reference sequence). V was pared by 0 bases and J by 0 bases, with 12 bases between. The CDR3 sequence is CASSLSSRGSSYEQYF. CDR3 nucleotide sequence: TGTGCCAGCAGTTTATCATCGCGTGGGAGCTCCTACGAGCAGTACTTC.

The rearrangement joins TRBV21-1 to TRBJ2-7; the table's D gene call, TRBD1, was not cross checked with the DNA. TRBV21-1 is reported as a pseudogene. The CDR3 consists of 17 residues. The CDR3 bases are TGTGCCAGCAGGGGAAAACGTCCCCAGGGGCGCTCCTACGAGCAGTACGTC. This translates into CASRGKRPQGRSYEQYV.

The J gene is TRBJ1-4, the V gene TRBV7-9; no firm D call. Germline loops: CDR1 SEHNR, CDR2 FQNEAQ (reference sequence). This CDR3 spans 13 amino acids. The germline V and J ends were trimmed by 6 bases and 8 bases, with 13 bases remaining between them. The CDR3 DNA is TGTGCCAGCAGTTTGCGTATTGGGGAAAAACTGTTTTTT. It yields the protein CASSLRIGEKLFF.

The J gene is TRBJ1-2, the V gene TRBV18, with D tentatively TRBD1 (6 bases). Germline V CDR1 and CDR2: KGHSH, LQKENI. V was trimmed by 5 bases and J by 0 bases, leaving 13 bases between them. The CDR3 sequence is 15 residues long. The CDR3 sequence: CASSAEGGPNYGYTF. For the CDR3, the DNA is TGTGCCAGCTCAGCCGAGGGGGGGCCTAACTATGGCTACACCTTC.

The genes are TRBV5-5 and TRBJ2-6; D remains ambiguous. Trimming left V 5 bases short and J 0 bases short, with 3 bases between. CDR1 SGHKS and CDR2 YYEKEE come from the germline V gene (reference sequence). The CDR3 sequence is 13 residues long. The CDR3 bases are TGTGCCAGCAGGGCCTCTGGGGCCAACGTCCTGACTTTC. Translating it yields CASRASGANVLTF.

The rearrangement links TRBV7-8 to TRBJ2-7; possibly TRBD1 for D (6 bases). This CDR3 has 15 amino acids. Germline V gives CDR1 SGHVS, CDR2 FQNEAQ. V gave up 1 base and J gave up 4 bases, with 14 bases separating them. CDR3 sequence (DNA): TGTGCCAGCAGCTTAGAGTCAGGGGTGGTGTACGAGCAGTACGTC. It yields the protein CASSLESGVVYEQYV.

The J gene is TRBJ1-1, the V gene TRBV10-2; 8 nucleotides align to TRBD1. Trimming at V came to 6 bases and at J to 6 bases, leaving 9 bases not matched to a gene. Germline CDR1 is WSHSY and CDR2 is SAAADI. The CDR3 loop spans 14 amino acids. CDR3 region: CASSVAGGMSEAFF. The CDR3 bases are TGCGCCAGCAGCGTAGCAGGGGGCATGTCTGAAGCTTTCTTT.

The rearrangement joins TRBV9 to TRBJ1-1, with unresolved D. The CDR3 is 14 amino acids. Germline V gene data show CDR1 as SGDLS and CDR2 as YYNGEE. Trimming pared 0 bases from V and 6 bases from J, leaving 12 bases between. In nucleotides, the CDR3 is TGTGCCAGCAGCGTAGCCATTGAGGGTCCTGAAGCTTTCTTT. It codes for CASSVAIEGPEAFF.

J is TRBJ1-2 and V is TRBV6-6, with 8 positions matching TRBD1. V lost 6 bases, J lost 7 bases, and 7 bases stayed unmatched. The CDR3 consists of 13 residues. Germline lookup yields CDR1 MNHNY and CDR2 SVGAGI (reference sequence). CDR3 DNA sequence: TGTGCCAGCAGCTCGGGACAGGCCTTTGGCTACACCTTC. Protein product: CASSSGQAFGYTF.

This chain uses TRBV9 with TRBJ2-1, with TRBD2 identical over 12 bases. The V gene's germline CDR1 is SGDLS and CDR2 YYNGEE. The CDR3 runs to 20 residues. The V gene end was trimmed by 0 bases and the J gene end by 0 bases; junction bases not matched to a gene: 10. The CDR3, as DNA: TGTGCCAGCAGCGTAGTTCCAGGACTAGCGGGGCCCTCCTCCTACAATGAGCAGTTCTTC. The encoded protein is CASSVVPGLAGPSSYNEQFF. The full variable domain, in which reference TRBV9 and TRBJ2-1 provide the parts outside the CDR3, is DSGVTQTPKHLITATGQRVTLRCSPRSGDLSVYWYQQSLDQGLQFLIQYYNGEERAKGNILERFSAQQFPDLHSELNLSSLELGDSALYFCASSVVPGLAGPSSYNEQFFGPGTRLTVL.

The gene calls are TRBV6-5 and TRBJ2-1; D assignment may be TRBD1 or TRBD2 (7 bases each). The CDR3 totals 12 residues. Germline assignment: CDR1 MNHEY and CDR2 SVGAGI. The V gene lost 6 bases and the J gene lost 7 bases, with 10 bases spanning the gap. In nucleotides, the CDR3 is TGTGCCAGCAGCAGGGGGGGGAATGAGCAGTTCTTC. Protein: CASSRGGNEQFF.